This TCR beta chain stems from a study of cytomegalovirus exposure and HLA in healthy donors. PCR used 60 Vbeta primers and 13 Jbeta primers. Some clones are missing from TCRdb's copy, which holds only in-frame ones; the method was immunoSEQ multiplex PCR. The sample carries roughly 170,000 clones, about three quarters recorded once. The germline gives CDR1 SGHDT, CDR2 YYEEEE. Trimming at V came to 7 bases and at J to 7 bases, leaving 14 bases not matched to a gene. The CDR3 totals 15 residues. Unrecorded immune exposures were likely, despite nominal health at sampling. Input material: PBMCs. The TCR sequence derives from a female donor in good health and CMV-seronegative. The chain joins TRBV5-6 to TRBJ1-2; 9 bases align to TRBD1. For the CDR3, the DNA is TGTGCCAGCGGCGCCCCGACAGGGGGACTAAGTGGCTACACCTTC. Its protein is CASGAPTGGLSGYTF.